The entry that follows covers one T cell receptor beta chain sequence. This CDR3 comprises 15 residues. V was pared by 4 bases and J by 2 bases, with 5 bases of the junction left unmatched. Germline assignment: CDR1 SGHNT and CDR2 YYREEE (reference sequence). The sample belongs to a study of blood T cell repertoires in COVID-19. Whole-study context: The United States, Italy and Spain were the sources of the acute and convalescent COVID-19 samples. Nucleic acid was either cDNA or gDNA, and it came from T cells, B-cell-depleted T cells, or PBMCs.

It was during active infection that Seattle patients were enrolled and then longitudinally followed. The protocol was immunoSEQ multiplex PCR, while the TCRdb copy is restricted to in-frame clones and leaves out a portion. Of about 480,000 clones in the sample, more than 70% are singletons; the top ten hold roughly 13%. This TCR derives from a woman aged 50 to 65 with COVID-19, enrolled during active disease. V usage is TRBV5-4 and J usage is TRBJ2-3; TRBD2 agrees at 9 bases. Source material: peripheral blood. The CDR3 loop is CASSQRLADTDTQYF. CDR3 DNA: TGTGCCAGCAGCCAGCGACTAGCGGACACAGATACGCAGTATTTT.